A single sample gave rise to the 28 T cell receptor beta chains below, sequenced in a study of regulatory T cells in long-lasting Graves disease. Investigators prepared the TCR beta libraries by applying iRepertoire HTBI primers and Arm-PCR of CDR3 regions. TCRdb passed the multiplex PCR reads through MiXCR, listing each CDR3 protein once. Counted here are 350,000 to 400,000 distinct CDR3 sequences, 16% occurring once; the ten biggest clones make up 20% to 25%. The time point was: newly diagnosed GD, antithyroid drugs for less than 3 months. The TCR library used RNA extracted from PBMCs. The sample was also reused in another study, on T cells in Graves' hyperthyroidism and ophthalmopathy.

The specimen was peripheral blood mononuclear cells (PBMCs), collected at new diagnosis, from a patient treated with antithyroid drugs. The receptors derive from a woman under 30 with Graves disease.

This chain uses TRBV11-2 with TRBJ2-4, with 9 bases matching TRBD1. CDR1 SGHAT and CDR2 FQNNGV come from the germline V gene. This CDR3 spans 15 amino acids. Trimming cost V 1 base and J 9 bases; bases outside gene matches: 7. The CDR3: CASSLGQGVESIQYF. CDR3 DNA: TGTGCCAGCAGCTTAGGACAGGGGGTTGAAAGCATTCAGTACTTC.

With respect to this clonotype: This may stem from a read error, because a much larger clone lies one nucleotide away. V gene TRBV7-9 combines with J gene TRBJ2-1, with 13 bases that match TRBD2. The CDR3 extends over 15 amino acids. The germline gives CDR1 SEHNR, CDR2 FQNEAQ (reference sequence). The V and J ends lost 5 bases and 10 bases, in that order; junction bases with no gene match: 8. DNA of the CDR3: TGTGCCAGCAGCCGGACTAGCGGGGGCCACGGCGAGCAGTTCTTC. Translating it yields CASSRTSGGHGEQFF.

This clonotype appeared a few times. The chain links TRBV30 to TRBJ2-1; possible D gene TRBD2, 5 bases. CDR1 and CDR2 from the germline V gene are GTSNPN and SVGIG (reference sequence). V was pared by 2 bases and J by 9 bases, with 8 bases between. This CDR3 is built from 11 residues. The CDR3 DNA reads as TGTGCCTGGAGTACCGGGGTTGAGCAGTTCTTC. Its translation: CAWSTGVEQFF. Full variable domain (remainder filled in from reference TRBV30 and TRBJ2-1): SQTIHQWPATLVQPVGSPLSLECTVEGTSNPNLYWYRQAAGRGLQLLFYSVGIGQISSEVPQNLSASRPQDRQFILSSKKLLLSDSGFYLCAWSTGVEQFFGPGTRLTVL.

J is TRBJ2-1 and V is TRBV9; tentative D call: TRBD2 (7 bases). Germline lookup yields CDR1 SGDLS and CDR2 YYNGEE. The ends were cut back, 0 bases at V and 10 bases at J, with 14 bases in the middle. This CDR3 contains 14 residues. The CDR3 DNA follows: TGTGCCAGCAGCGTAGAGGGGGGGCAAGAGGAGCAGTTCTTC. This gives the protein CASSVEGGQEEQFF. The whole variable domain, remainder taken from reference TRBV9 and TRBJ2-1, is DSGVTQTPKHLITATGQRVTLRCSPRSGDLSVYWYQQSLDQGLQFLIQYYNGEERAKGNILERFSAQQFPDLHSELNLSSLELGDSALYFCASSVEGGQEEQFFGPGTRLTVL.

This clonotype has a count of ten or more. V usage is TRBV12-3 or TRBV12-4 and J usage is TRBJ1-6, with D unresolved. V was trimmed by 1 base and J by 7 bases, leaving 8 bases between them. The CDR3 has 14 residues. The CDR3 reads CASSLGQTNSPLHF. The CDR3 DNA is TGTGCCAGCAGTTTAGGACAAACGAATTCACCCCTCCACTTT.

This clonotype was recorded at least ten times. This chain joins TRBV29-1 and TRBJ1-2, with D unresolved. The germline V and J ends were trimmed by 4 bases and 1 base, with 10 bases remaining between them. The CDR3 length is 13 residues. CDR1 SQVTM and CDR2 ANQGSEA come from the germline V gene. In DNA form, the CDR3 reads TGCAGCGTTGGCTACGTAGATAACTATGGCTACACCTTC. This encodes CSVGYVDNYGYTF.

This clonotype was seen repeatedly, ten times or more. The chain recombines TRBV5-6 with TRBJ1-1, with D possibly matching TRBD1 (6 bases). The V end lost 1 base, the J end lost 5 bases, and 12 bases lay between the germline ends. Germline V gene data show CDR1 as SGHDT and CDR2 as YYEEEE. This CDR3 spans 14 amino acids. CDR3 sequence: CASSLRPQGTEAFF. Here the CDR3 DNA reads TGTGCCAGCAGCTTGCGGCCTCAGGGGACTGAAGCTTTCTTT.

The chain is built from TRBV3-1 and TRBJ2-7; 9 bases are a match to TRBD2. The V and J ends lost 7 bases and 2 bases, in that order; junction bases with no gene match: 6. The CDR3 has 14 amino acids. The germline V gene encodes CDR1 LGHDT and CDR2 YNNKEL (reference sequence). The CDR3 sequence: CASTRASGAYEQYF. The CDR3 nucleotides are TGTGCCAGCACCCGAGCTAGCGGGGCCTACGAGCAGTACTTC.

This clonotype was recorded at least ten times. The rearrangement joins TRBV3-1 to TRBJ2-1; 8 bases fit TRBD2. This CDR3 has 12 residues. The germline gives CDR1 LGHDT, CDR2 YNNKEL (reference sequence). The V gene end was trimmed by 1 base and the J gene end by 15 bases; junction bases not matched to a gene: 5. This CDR3 is CASSQASGSLFF. CDR3 sequence (DNA): TGTGCCAGCAGCCAAGCGAGCGGGAGCTTGTTCTTC.

This clonotype was picked up many times. This chain connects TRBV3-1 to TRBJ2-7; TRBD2 aligns across 10 bases. This CDR3 region has 14 residues. Trimming removed 3 bases from V and 5 bases from J; junction bases left unmatched: 4. Germline CDR1 is LGHDT and CDR2 is YNNKEL (reference sequence). CDR3 DNA sequence: TGTGCCAGCAGCCACCCGGGACTAGCGAACGAGCAGTACTTC. As protein: CASSHPGLANEQYF.

Here the CDR3 reads CATSRDLHLGTDTQYF. Written as DNA, the CDR3 is TGTGCCACCAGCAGAGATCTGCACCTTGGCACAGATACGCAGTATTTT. This chain uses TRBV15 with TRBJ2-3; D is unresolved. Germline CDR1 reads LNHNV; CDR2 reads YYDKDF (reference sequence). Trimming removed 0 bases from V and 1 base from J, with 11 bases in between. This CDR3 is built from 16 residues.

This clonotype has only a few counts. CDR3 nucleotides: TGTGCCAGCAGCTTGCGCAGAGTGAACACCGGGGAGCTGTTTTTT. This codes for CASSLRRVNTGELFF. The chain employs TRBV7-2 and TRBJ2-2; D is unresolved. Germline assignment: CDR1 SGHTA and CDR2 FQGNSA. Trimming shortened V by 3 bases and J by 1 base, and 9 bases separated the two germline ends. The CDR3 is made up of 15 amino acids.

This clonotype was picked up many times. This chain connects TRBV2 to TRBJ2-5; no reliable D call. V gave up 1 base and J gave up 3 bases, with 6 bases separating them. Germline V gives CDR1 SNHLY, CDR2 FYNNEI. This CDR3 is 13 amino acids long. This chain's CDR3 is CASSEGLKETQYF. CDR3 nucleotides: TGTGCCAGCAGTGAAGGACTCAAAGAGACCCAGTACTTC.

This clonotype was seen a few times. The chain links TRBV6-1 to TRBJ1-5; 11 bases are shared with TRBD1. The CDR3 totals 16 residues. Germline V CDR1 and CDR2: MNHNS, SASEGT. The ends lost 6 bases at V and 3 bases at J; junction bases unmatched: 7. CDR3 region: CASSRPGQGVNQPQHF. CDR3 DNA: TGTGCCAGCAGCCGACCGGGACAGGGGGTCAATCAGCCCCAGCATTTT.

This clonotype was seen only a few times. V gene TRBV19 combines with J gene TRBJ1-5, with D possibly matching TRBD1 (5 bases). Per the germline V gene, CDR1 is LNHDA and CDR2 is SQIVND (reference sequence). V lost 5 bases and J lost 5, with 16 bases in between. CDR3 length equals 15 residues. The CDR3 sequence: CASSVQGGRDQPQHF. The CDR3 DNA reads as TGTGCCAGTAGTGTTCAGGGAGGCAGGGATCAGCCCCAGCATTTT.

This clonotype was seen at least ten times. The chain combines TRBV13 with TRBJ2-2; D unclear. V lost 5 bases and J lost 6, with 13 bases in between. The CDR3 totals 14 residues. CDR1 is PRHDT, CDR2 FYEKMQ, per germline (reference sequence). CDR3 nucleotides: TGTGCCAGCAGCCCCGGCATAAACCCCGGGGAGCTGTTTTTT. Its translation is CASSPGINPGELFF.

This clonotype was seen only a few times. The chain links TRBV6-1 to TRBJ2-7; TRBD2 matches at 8 bases. The germline gives CDR1 MNHNS, CDR2 SASEGT. This CDR3 comprises 15 residues. Trimming took 0 bases from V and 4 from J; bases not matched to a gene: 5. The CDR3 region has the DNA TGTGCCAGCAGTGAAGCGGCGGCGGGAGGTTACGAGCAGTACTTC. Translated, it gives CASSEAAAGGYEQYF.

The V and J genes are TRBV9 and TRBJ1-5; D is perhaps TRBD1 (5 bases). From germline, CDR1 is SGDLS and CDR2 YYNGEE. The CDR3 is 14 residues long. Trimming shortened V by 1 base and J by 6 bases, and 11 bases separated the two germline ends. CDR3 in DNA: TGTGCCAGCAGCGTATCTGGGGGTGGTCAGCCCCAGCATTTT. Translating it yields CASSVSGGGQPQHF.

This clonotype has ten or more counts. This chain connects TRBV6-5 to TRBJ2-3, with 11 bases identical to TRBD2. The germline CDR1 and CDR2 sequences are MNHEY and SVGAGI. This CDR3 comprises 15 residues. The ends lost 4 bases at V and 6 bases at J; junction bases unmatched: 6. DNA of the CDR3: TGTGCCAGCAGTTCTACTAGCGGGAGTCTGGATACGCAGTATTTT. It translates to CASSSTSGSLDTQYF.

This clonotype occurred a few times. The chain has TRBV7-3 and TRBJ2-1, with D perhaps given as TRBD1 or TRBD2 (5 bases each). The CDR3 consists of 11 residues. Trimming stripped 8 bases from V and 10 bases from J, with 12 bases between. Germline V gives CDR1 SGHTA, CDR2 FQGTGA. The CDR3 bases are TGTGCCAGCGCTGGGGGAAGGGAGCAGTTCTTC. Its translation: CASAGGREQFF.

CDR3 amino acids: CASSPQAGSQYF. The CDR3 DNA reads as TGTGCCAGCTCACCACAGGCAGGGTCGCAGTATTTT. The genes are TRBV18 and TRBJ2-3, with TRBD1 as a possible D gene (5 bases). V was shortened by 1 base and J by 10 bases, with 9 bases between the two germline ends. This CDR3 has 12 amino acids. In germline, CDR1 is KGHSH, CDR2 LQKENI.

This clonotype was seen ten or more times. The gene calls are TRBV28 and TRBJ2-1, with no clear D. CDR3 size: 13 residues. Germline V gives CDR1 MDHEN, CDR2 SYDVKM. Between the trimmed V and J ends, which lost 5 bases and 8 bases, there was a span of 13 bases. For the CDR3, the DNA is TGTGCCAGCAGTCCCCCCCCAAGCCATGAGCAGTTCTTC. Translation: CASSPPPSHEQFF.

This clonotype was seen at least ten times. V gene TRBV11-2 combines with J gene TRBJ2-2; 7 bases agree with TRBD2. V dropped 1 base and J dropped 2; count of bases not matched to a gene: 1. This CDR3 contains 15 residues. CDR1 and CDR2 from the germline V gene are SGHAT and FQNNGV. The DNA of the CDR3 is TGTGCCAGCAGCTTAGGACTAGCAAACACCGGGGAGCTGTTTTTT. This codes for CASSLGLANTGELFF.

This clonotype was recorded many times. The V and J genes are TRBV9 and TRBJ2-3, with 11 nucleotides matching TRBD2. Germline CDR1 is SGDLS and CDR2 is YYNGEE. This CDR3 has 16 residues. With V trimmed by 2 bases and J by 4 bases, 6 bases remained unmatched. This CDR3 is CASSVSSGGPPDTQYF. Written as DNA, the CDR3 is TGTGCCAGCAGCGTCTCTAGCGGGGGGCCTCCAGATACGCAGTATTTT. The full variable domain, its missing parts supplied by reference TRBV9 and TRBJ2-3, is DSGVTQTPKHLITATGQRVTLRCSPRSGDLSVYWYQQSLDQGLQFLIQYYNGEERAKGNILERFSAQQFPDLHSELNLSSLELGDSALYFCASSVSSGGPPDTQYFGPGTRLTVL.

This clonotype was observed a handful of times. The chain joins TRBV24-1 to TRBJ2-3, with 10 bases fitting TRBD2. Per the germline V gene, CDR1 is KGHDR and CDR2 is SFDVKD. The CDR3 covers 16 residues. J lost 2 bases, V lost 5 bases, and 6 bases had no gene match. CDR3 sequence: CATSVSSGGSTDTQYF. As DNA, the CDR3 is TGTGCCACCAGTGTTTCTAGCGGGGGCTCCACAGATACGCAGTATTTT.

The rearrangement links TRBV15 to TRBJ1-2, with D possibly TRBD1 on 6 matching bases. The CDR3 extends over 14 amino acids. Trimming pared 0 bases from V and 7 bases from J, leaving 12 bases between. The V gene's germline CDR1 is LNHNV and CDR2 YYDKDF (reference sequence). The DNA for the CDR3 is TGTGCCACCAGCAGAGATCGAAGGGGGTTTGGCTACACCTTC. This codes for CATSRDRRGFGYTF.

At least ten counts were recorded for this clonotype. This chain uses TRBV28 with TRBJ2-1, with TRBD1 as a possible D gene (5 bases). This CDR3 is built from 15 residues. The V end lost 5 bases, the J end lost 5 bases, and 16 bases lay between the germline ends. Looked up from germline, CDR1 is MDHEN and CDR2 is SYDVKM. The DNA of the CDR3 is TGTGCCAGCAGTCCAGCAGGGTATTCCGACAATGAGCAGTTCTTC. Its protein product is CASSPAGYSDNEQFF.

This clonotype was seen at least ten times. CDR3 nucleotides: TGTGCCAGCAGCAACAACCACTACGAGCAGTACTTC. This gives the protein CASSNNHYEQYF. The chain combines TRBV14 with TRBJ2-7; D is unclear. The CDR3 extends over 12 amino acids. The germline V gene encodes CDR1 SGHDN and CDR2 FVKESK. Trimming took 5 bases from V and 3 from J, leaving 8 bases between them.